Listed here are 32 T cell receptor beta chains from one sample, sequenced in a study of T cell responses to AZD1222 COVID-19 vaccine. Clones were sequenced by immunoSEQ multiplex PCR, and TCRdb holds only the in-frame ones, with some missing. The repertoire holds about 160,000 clones, with approximately 94% as singletons. Sequencing used peripheral blood, obtained on day 0 of AZD1222 vaccination. The receptor set was obtained from an adult in good health.

The chain recombines TRBV13 with TRBJ1-2; TRBD1 agrees at 10 bases. After removal of 5 bases from V and 5 bases from J, the junction contained 8 bases not matched to a gene. This CDR3 region has 15 residues. CDR1 and CDR2 from the germline V gene are PRHDT and FYEKMQ (reference sequence). In DNA form, the CDR3 reads TGTGCCAGCAGCCCCCCGGGACAGGGGAATTATGGCTACACCTTC. This sequence encodes CASSPPGQGNYGYTF.

The gene calls are TRBV4-2 and TRBJ2-3; weak D call: TRBD1 (6 bases). The CDR3 covers 13 residues. CDR1 LGHNA and CDR2 YNFKEQ come from the germline V gene. Trimming took off 7 bases at V and 6 bases at J, with 14 bases between the two ends. CDR3 DNA: TGTGCCAGCAAGACCTTGGGGGCCGATACGCAGTATTTT. Residues: CASKTLGADTQYF.

V is TRBV7-9 and J is TRBJ1-2; D perhaps matches TRBD1 (5 bases). Germline CDR1 is SEHNR and CDR2 is FQNEAQ (reference sequence). V gave up 5 bases and J gave up 4 bases, with 26 bases separating them. This CDR3 spans 18 amino acids. Here the CDR3 DNA reads TGTGCCAGCAGCCGCCCGGGGGAGGGTCCCCACTGGAGCTATGGCTACACCTTC. It translates to CASSRPGEGPHWSYGYTF.

The chain has TRBV6-5 and TRBJ1-5; no firm D call. V was pared by 0 bases and J by 0 bases, with 9 bases between. CDR1 and CDR2 (germline): MNHEY, SVGAGI. CDR3 length: 16 amino acids. The CDR3 DNA follows: TGTGCCAGCAGTTACTCTGCAGGAGATAGCAATCAGCCCCAGCATTTT. Residues: CASSYSAGDSNQPQHF.

The gene calls are TRBV11-3 and TRBJ2-7; D might be TRBD2 (6 bases). Trimming pared 1 base from V and 5 bases from J, leaving 18 bases between. The CDR3 is 16 residues long. Germline V lookup: CDR1 SGHNT, CDR2 YENEEA. CDR3 sequence reads: CASSLGEVGRWDEQYV. CDR3 sequence (DNA): TGTGCCAGCAGCTTAGGGGAGGTGGGGAGGTGGGACGAGCAGTACGTC.

This clone was observed a handful of times. The gene calls are TRBV28 and TRBJ2-6, with D tentatively TRBD1 (5 bases). Germline-derived CDR1 and CDR2 are MDHEN and SYDVKM. The germline V and J ends were trimmed by 2 bases and 0 bases, with 8 bases remaining between them. This CDR3 contains 16 residues. In DNA form, the CDR3 reads TGTGCCAGCAGTTTAGGGGCACTCTCTGGGGCCAACGTCCTGACTTTC. Translating gives CASSLGALSGANVLTF.

The V gene is TRBV6-6, the J gene TRBJ2-2; TRBD2 matches 11 bases. V lost 5 bases, J lost 5 bases, and 10 bases stayed unmatched. Germline V gene lookup returns CDR1 MNHNY and CDR2 SVGAGI (reference sequence). This CDR3 spans 17 amino acids. The CDR3 here is CASSLFSGLAATGELFF. The CDR3 DNA sequence: TGTGCCAGCAGTCTCTTCTCGGGACTAGCGGCGACCGGGGAGCTGTTTTTT.

The chain uses TRBV10-1 and TRBJ1-1; no firm D call. There are 13 residues in the CDR3. Trimming cost V 0 bases and J 6 bases, with 8 bases left between them. CDR1 and CDR2 (germline): WNHNN, SYGVQD (reference sequence). The CDR3 nucleotides are TGCGCCAGCAGTGAGTCACCGGTATCTGAAGCTTTCTTT. It encodes CASSESPVSEAFF.

The chain employs TRBV12-3 or TRBV12-4 and TRBJ1-1; D call uncertain. This CDR3 has 12 residues. The ends were cut back, 1 base at V and 6 bases at J, with 6 bases in the middle. Here the CDR3 DNA reads TGTGCCAGCAGTTTAGGGCGCGCTGAAGCTTTCTTT. It yields the protein CASSLGRAEAFF.

This clone has just one count. The rearrangement uses TRBV3-1 (or the pseudogene TRBV3-2) and TRBJ2-5, with TRBD2 identical over 13 bases. CDR1 and CDR2 from the germline V gene are LGHDT and YNNKEL (reference sequence). The CDR3 is 15 residues long. Trimming at V came to 4 bases and at J to 8 bases, leaving 7 bases not matched to a gene. The CDR3 reads CASSRPGTSGKTQYF. Written as DNA, the CDR3 is TGTGCCAGCAGCCGCCCCGGGACTAGCGGGAAAACCCAGTACTTC.

V and J are TRBV6-1 and TRBJ1-1; D is ambiguous. The CDR3 has 14 residues. The germline V and J ends were trimmed by 2 bases and 1 base, with 8 bases remaining between them. The germline V gene encodes CDR1 MNHNS and CDR2 SASEGT. CDR3 DNA sequence: TGTGCCAGCAGTGAATCGGGTTGGAACACTGAAGCTTTCTTT. Translation: CASSESGWNTEAFF.

This clone showed up just once. The chain combines TRBV10-3 with TRBJ1-1; D ambiguous. The CDR3 covers 14 residues. V shed 2 bases and J shed 6 bases, with 13 bases lying between them. Germline V lookup: CDR1 ENHRY, CDR2 SYGVKD. This chain's CDR3 is CAISETQKGPEAFF. For the CDR3, the DNA is TGTGCCATCAGTGAGACCCAGAAAGGTCCTGAAGCTTTCTTT.

J is TRBJ2-7 and V is TRBV6-4, with unresolved D. Germline V gives CDR1 MRHNA, CDR2 SNTAGT. Trimming shortened V by 2 bases and J by 5 bases, and 4 bases separated the two germline ends. The CDR3 length is 11 residues. The CDR3: CASSDVDEQYV. The DNA of the CDR3 is TGTGCCAGCAGTGACGTAGACGAGCAGTACGTC.

V is TRBV29-1 and J is TRBJ1-1, with D maybe TRBD1 (5 bases). The germline V gene encodes CDR1 SQVTM and CDR2 ANQGSEA. Trimming removed 4 bases at V and 6 bases at J, with 12 bases between. This CDR3 is built from 12 residues. This CDR3 is CSVVQGFAEAFF. The CDR3 coding sequence is TGCAGCGTTGTTCAGGGTTTCGCTGAAGCTTTCTTT.

The genes are TRBV5-5 and TRBJ1-6, with 8 bases aligning to TRBD1. Germline-derived CDR1 and CDR2 are SGHKS and YYEKEE (reference sequence). CDR3 length equals 14 residues. V trimming: 2 bases; J trimming: 10 bases; junction bases outside the gene matches: 5. This chain's CDR3 is CASSLGQGKSPLHF. In DNA, the CDR3 is TGTGCCAGCAGCTTAGGACAGGGAAAGTCACCCCTCCACTTT.

V and J are TRBV7-6 and TRBJ2-1, with unresolved D. Trimming removed 1 base from V and 0 bases from J, with 7 bases in between. CDR3 length equals 15 residues. Germline V CDR1 and CDR2: SGHVS, FNYEAQ. The chain's CDR3 is CASSLVLSSYNEQFF. In DNA, the CDR3 is TGTGCCAGCAGCTTAGTCCTTAGCTCCTACAATGAGCAGTTCTTC. Full variable domain (outside the CDR3, taken from reference TRBV7-6 and TRBJ2-1): GAGVSQSPRYKVTKRGQDVALRCDPISGHVSLYWYRQALGQGPEFLTYFNYEAQQDKSGLPNDRFSAERPEGSISTLTIQRTEQRDSAMYRCASSLVLSSYNEQFFGPGTRLTVL.

V is TRBV12-3 or TRBV12-4 and J is TRBJ1-2; D remains unclear. The ends were cut back, 3 bases at V and 5 bases at J, with 4 bases in the middle. The CDR3 has 11 residues. In DNA, the CDR3 is TGTGCCAGCAGTTTTTCTTATGGCTACACCTTC. This translates into CASSFSYGYTF.

This clone has just one count. V gene TRBV25-1 combines with J gene TRBJ1-3; 8 bases agree with TRBD1. V shed 4 bases, J shed 4 bases, and the junction held 9 bases outside the gene matches. CDR3 length: 16 amino acids. Germline V gene sequence: CDR1 MGHDK, CDR2 SYGVNS. The CDR3 loop is CASSAWGRGLGNTIYF. Here the CDR3 DNA reads TGTGCCAGCAGTGCCTGGGGCAGGGGGCTAGGAAACACCATATATTTT.

The rearrangement joins TRBV6-1 to TRBJ2-4; a weak D match, TRBD2 (6 bases). V was trimmed by 4 bases and J by 6 bases, leaving 19 bases between them. This CDR3 has 16 amino acids. Germline CDR1 and CDR2: MNHNS and SASEGT. The chain's CDR3 is CASSVAWGTAVNIQYF. DNA of the CDR3: TGTGCCAGCAGTGTGGCATGGGGGACTGCGGTAAACATTCAGTACTTC.

The chain employs TRBV2 and TRBJ2-3, with D possibly being TRBD2 (6 bases). The CDR3 length is 15 residues. Germline values: CDR1 SNHLY, CDR2 FYNNEI. The V and J ends lost 1 base and 3 bases respectively, with 11 bases between them. CDR3 loop: CASSEEDGGTDTQYF. In DNA, the CDR3 is TGTGCCAGCAGTGAAGAGGATGGAGGGACAGATACGCAGTATTTT.

The rearrangement links TRBV19 to TRBJ2-1, with TRBD2 matching over 9 bases. CDR1 is LNHDA and CDR2 is SQIVND in the germline V gene (reference sequence). J lost 13 bases, V lost 5 bases, and 12 bases had no gene match. The CDR3 contains 14 residues. The DNA for the CDR3 is TGTGCCAGTAGTCCCGGGGGTAGCGGGAGAGAACAGTTCTTC. It yields the protein CASSPGGSGREQFF. The whole variable domain, filled in from reference TRBV19 and TRBJ2-1, reads DGGITQSPKYLFRKEGQNVTLSCEQNLNHDAMYWYRQDPGQGLRLIYYSQIVNDFQKGDIAEGYSVSREKKESFPLTVTSAQKNPTAFYLCASSPGGSGREQFFGPGTRLTVL.

V usage is TRBV4-2 and J usage is TRBJ1-1; 7 nucleotides align to TRBD1. The germline gives CDR1 LGHNA, CDR2 YNFKEQ. The CDR3 is 15 residues long. V was pared by 4 bases and J by 0 bases, with 5 bases of the junction left unmatched. CDR3 sequence reads: CASSPRQGMNTEAFF. CDR3 nucleotides: TGTGCCAGCAGCCCCAGACAGGGTATGAACACTGAAGCTTTCTTT.

The chain uses TRBV15 and TRBJ1-2; TRBD1 matches at 7 bases. Trimming took 4 bases from V and 6 from J; bases not matched to a gene: 11. CDR1 and CDR2 from the germline V gene are LNHNV and YYDKDF (reference sequence). CDR3 size: 15 residues. CDR3 in amino acids: CATSTGDRAGDGYTF. Here the CDR3 DNA reads TGTGCCACCAGCACTGGGGACAGAGCGGGGGATGGCTACACCTTC.

This sequence joins TRBV2 and TRBJ2-1; TRBD2 might be the D (5 bases). Trimming took 5 bases from V and 4 from J, leaving 15 bases between them. This CDR3 region has 15 residues. CDR1 is SNHLY, CDR2 FYNNEI, per germline. CDR3 amino acids: CASSPPTGSYNEQFF. In nucleotides, the CDR3 is TGTGCCAGCAGTCCCCCAACGGGGTCTTACAATGAGCAGTTCTTC.

The chain has TRBV28 and TRBJ1-1; the D gene is possibly TRBD1 (5 bases). The CDR3 extends over 15 amino acids. CDR1 is MDHEN, CDR2 SYDVKM, per germline. Trimming took off 5 bases at V and 6 bases at J, with 19 bases between the two ends. CDR3 loop: CASSPISGSWAEAFF. The CDR3 DNA is TGTGCCAGCAGTCCGATCTCAGGGTCGTGGGCTGAAGCTTTCTTT. Supplemented by reference TRBV28 and TRBJ1-1, the full variable domain reads DVKVTQSSRYLVKRTGEKVFLECVQDMDHENMFWYRQDPGLGLRLIYFSYDVKMKEKGDIPEGYSVSREKKERFSLILESASTNQTSMYLCASSPISGSWAEAFFGQGTRLTVV.

The CDR3 reads CASYSPGNTEAFF. The CDR3 DNA reads TGTGCCAGCTACAGTCCTGGGAACACTGAAGCTTTCTTT. V and J are TRBV6-5 and TRBJ1-1, with unresolved D. There are 13 residues in the CDR3. Germline assignment: CDR1 MNHEY and CDR2 SVGAGI. V was trimmed by 8 bases and J by 1 base, leaving 11 bases between them.

This clone was seen once. The rearrangement uses TRBV4-2 and TRBJ2-2; no reliable D call. From germline, CDR1 is LGHNA and CDR2 YNFKEQ. This CDR3 region has 16 residues. Trimming pared 0 bases from V and 4 bases from J, leaving 12 bases between. The CDR3 DNA is TGTGCCAGCAGCCAAGATTACGGCGCCCGCACCGGGGAGCTGTTTTTT. Protein: CASSQDYGARTGELFF.

To note about this clone: This sample also contains other DNA sequences that code for the same CDR3. The J gene is TRBJ2-5, the V gene TRBV2, with 9 nucleotides matching TRBD2. Germline loops: CDR1 SNHLY, CDR2 FYNNEI. The CDR3 totals 14 residues. V lost 5 bases, J lost 4 bases, and 5 bases stayed unmatched. In nucleotides, the CDR3 is TGTGCCAGCAGTCCACCGACTAGCGGAGAGACCCAGTACTTC. As protein: CASSPPTSGETQYF.

CDR3 residues: CASSFRTGGEQFF. The CDR3 DNA reads as TGTGCCAGCAGTTTTAGAACAGGGGGTGAGCAGTTCTTC. This chain uses TRBV28 with TRBJ2-1, with 8 bases fitting TRBD1. Germline lookup yields CDR1 MDHEN and CDR2 SYDVKM. Trimming took 3 bases from V and 9 from J; bases not matched to a gene: 4. This CDR3 region has 13 residues.

The V call is TRBV5-4, the J call TRBJ2-7; 11 bases line up with TRBD2. Germline CDR1 SGHNT, CDR2 YYREEE (reference sequence). This CDR3 contains 15 residues. CDR3 residues: CASRIAGGPSHEQYV. The DNA for the CDR3 is TGTGCCAGCAGAATAGCGGGAGGGCCCTCCCACGAGCAGTACGTC.

The chain joins TRBV25-1 to TRBJ2-3; D gene uncertain. Germline V lookup: CDR1 MGHDK, CDR2 SYGVNS. The ends were cut back, 7 bases at V and 6 bases at J, with 11 bases in the middle. The CDR3 runs to 12 residues. The DNA of the CDR3 is TGTGCCAGCAAAGGTGTAGAGGATACGCAGTATTTT. Protein: CASKGVEDTQYF.

CDR3 nucleotides: TGTGCCAGCAGACTGGGGGTTACCGGGGAGCTGTTTTTT. Its protein is CASRLGVTGELFF. This sequence joins TRBV5-6 and TRBJ2-2; D may match TRBD1 or TRBD2 (5 bases each). Germline CDR1 and CDR2: SGHDT and YYEEEE. The CDR3 length is 13 residues. V gave up 5 bases and J gave up 5 bases, with 10 bases separating them.